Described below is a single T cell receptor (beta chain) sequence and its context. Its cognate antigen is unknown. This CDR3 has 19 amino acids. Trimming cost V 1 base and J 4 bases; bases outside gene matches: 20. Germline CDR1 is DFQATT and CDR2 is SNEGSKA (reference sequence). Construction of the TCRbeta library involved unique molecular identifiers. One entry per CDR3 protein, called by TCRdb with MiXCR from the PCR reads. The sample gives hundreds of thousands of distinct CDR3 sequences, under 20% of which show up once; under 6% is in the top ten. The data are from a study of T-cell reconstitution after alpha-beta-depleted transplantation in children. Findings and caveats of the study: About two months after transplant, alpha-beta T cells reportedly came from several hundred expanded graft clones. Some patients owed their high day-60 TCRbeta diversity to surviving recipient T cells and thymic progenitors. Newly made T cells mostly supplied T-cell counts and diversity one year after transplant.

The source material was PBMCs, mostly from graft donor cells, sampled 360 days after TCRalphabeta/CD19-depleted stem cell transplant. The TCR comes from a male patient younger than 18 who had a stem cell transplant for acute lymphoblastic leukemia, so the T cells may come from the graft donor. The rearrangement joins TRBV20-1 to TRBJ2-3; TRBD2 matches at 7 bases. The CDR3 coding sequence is TGCAGTGCTAGAGGCTGGGGACTAAAGTTGACTCAATTCTCAGATACGCAGTATTTT. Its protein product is CSARGWGLKLTQFSDTQYF.